Presented here are 32 T cell receptor beta chains from one specimen sequenced in a study of blood T cell repertoires in COVID-19 (dated by TCRdb to about 2020). Libraries came from the immunoSEQ multiplex PCR assay. The immuneACCESS repertoire file appears here via TCRdb, limited to in-frame rearrangements. These files lack a portion of the clones; in checked studies, under half of the deficit traces to unresolved V genes, and the cause of the others is not known. The sample table records 39,000 or so clones; about four fifths of these occur just once. Less than 12% of the sample is taken by the ten largest. The sample comprised peripheral blood. The receptors originated from a man in his 60s in a cohort sampled during active COVID-19.

A word on this clone: This sample includes further DNA sequences coding for the same CDR3. CDR3 sequence reads: CASSPSGGSETQYF. CDR3 in DNA: TGTGCCAGCTCACCCAGCGGGGGGTCAGAGACCCAGTACTTC. V gene TRBV18 combines with J gene TRBJ2-5; 9 nucleotides align to TRBD2. Germline CDR1 and CDR2: KGHSH and LQKENI. Germline trimming cut 3 bases from V and 4 bases from J; bases unmatched to any gene: 3. The length of the CDR3 is 14 residues.

CDR3 DNA: TGCGCCAGCAGCGGAGGGACTAACTACAATGAGCAGTTCTTC. This gives the protein CASSGGTNYNEQFF. The chain has TRBV5-1 and TRBJ2-1, with TRBD2 matching 7 bases. CDR3 length: 14 amino acids. The germline gives CDR1 SGHRS, CDR2 YFSETQ. V shed 4 bases and J 3 bases; nucleotides not matched to a gene: 4. The complete variable domain, with remaining parts taken from reference TRBV5-1 and TRBJ2-1, reads KAGVTQTPRYLIKTRGQQVTLSCSPISGHRSVSWYQQTPGQGLQFLFEYFSETQRNKGNFPGRFSGRQFSNSRSEMNVSTLELGDSALYLCASSGGTNYNEQFFGPGTRLTVL.

The J gene is TRBJ1-2, the V gene TRBV28; 9 bases line up with TRBD1. The CDR3 consists of 13 residues. J was trimmed by 7 bases and V by 6 bases; bases with no gene match: 6. Germline V gene lookup returns CDR1 MDHEN and CDR2 SYDVKM. As DNA, the CDR3 is TGTGCCAGCAGCCGAGGACAGGGGTTTGGCTACACCTTC. It translates to CASSRGQGFGYTF.

The chain has TRBV7-8 and TRBJ2-1; TRBD2 is a possible D gene (6 bases). Per germline, CDR1 SGHVS and CDR2 FQNEAQ. V was cut by 5 bases and J by 0 bases, with 11 bases left in between. The CDR3 extends over 15 amino acids. CDR3 region: CASSPSESSYNEQFF. CDR3 nucleotide sequence: TGTGCCAGCAGCCCTAGCGAGAGCTCCTACAATGAGCAGTTCTTC.

V usage is TRBV23-1 and J usage is TRBJ2-7; 10 nucleotides align to TRBD1. TRBV23-1 is placed among ORFs of uncertain function. This CDR3 region has 15 residues. Trimming removed 2 bases from V and 5 bases from J; junction bases left unmatched: 6. CDR3 sequence reads: CASSQPGQGWNEQYF. As DNA, the CDR3 is TGCGCCAGCAGTCAACCGGGACAGGGGTGGAACGAGCAGTACTTC.

This clone was observed once. V usage is TRBV7-8 and J usage is TRBJ2-4, with a possible D match to TRBD2 (7 bases). V dropped 6 bases and J dropped 2 bases, with 20 bases sitting between them. This CDR3 contains 17 residues. The germline gives CDR1 SGHVS, CDR2 FQNEAQ. The DNA of the CDR3 is TGTGCCAGCAGAGCATCACGAGGGGGGGAACCCAAAAACATTCAGTACTTC. This gives the protein CASRASRGGEPKNIQYF.

V usage is TRBV6-5 and J usage is TRBJ2-5; tentatively, D is TRBD1 (5 bases). This CDR3 has 13 amino acids. Between the trimmed V and J ends, which lost 6 bases and 2 bases, there was a span of 10 bases. Germline loops: CDR1 MNHEY, CDR2 SVGAGI. CDR3 sequence reads: CASSPDTQETQYF. CDR3 bases: TGTGCCAGCAGCCCGGACACACAAGAGACCCAGTACTTC.

V usage is TRBV18 and J usage is TRBJ1-2, with D possibly matching TRBD1 (5 bases). The CDR3 totals 13 residues. Germline CDR1 KGHSH, CDR2 LQKENI. Trimming removed 4 bases at V and 2 bases at J, with 8 bases between. The DNA for the CDR3 is TGTGCCAGCTCACAGGACACGAACTATGGCTACACCTTC. Translation: CASSQDTNYGYTF. The whole variable domain, filled in from reference TRBV18 and TRBJ1-2, reads NAGVMQNPRHLVRRRGQEARLRCSPMKGHSHVYWYRQLPEEGLKFMVYLQKENIIDESGMPKERFSAEFPKEGPSILRIQQVVRGDSAAYFCASSQDTNYGYTFGSGTRLTVV.

The chain links TRBV6-5 to TRBJ1-5; unclear D gene. CDR1 and CDR2 from the germline V gene are MNHEY and SVGAGI. CDR3 length: 12 residues. V lost 7 bases and J 11 bases, leaving 15 bases between the germline ends. CDR3 sequence: CASTNVPGAQHF. CDR3 nucleotides: TGTGCCAGCACCAACGTCCCCGGGGCCCAGCATTTT.

This clone has only a few counts. This chain connects TRBV20-1 to TRBJ2-1; the D gene is possibly TRBD2 (7 bases). The CDR3 totals 10 residues. Germline values: CDR1 DFQATT, CDR2 SNEGSKA (reference sequence). The V gene lost 3 bases and the J gene lost 13 bases, with 10 bases spanning the gap. The CDR3 here is CSASSGGQFF. Written as DNA, the CDR3 is TGCAGTGCTAGTTCGGGGGGCCAGTTCTTC.

The genes are TRBV5-4 and TRBJ2-5, with D unclear. V gave up 4 bases and J gave up 2 bases, with 12 bases separating them. The germline gives CDR1 SGHNT, CDR2 YYREEE (reference sequence). This CDR3 region has 14 residues. The CDR3 region has the DNA TGTGCCAGCAGCGCGGCCACCCGACAAGAGACCCAGTACTTC. Protein: CASSAATRQETQYF. Full variable domain (rest looked up from reference TRBV5-4 and TRBJ2-5): ETGVTQSPTHLIKTRGQQVTLRCSSQSGHNTVSWYQQALGQGPQFIFQYYREEENGRGNFPPRFSGLQFPNYSSELNVNALELDDSALYLCASSAATRQETQYFGPGTRLLVL.

The chain has TRBV7-9 and TRBJ1-2; TRBD1 might be the D (5 bases). In germline, CDR1 is SEHNR, CDR2 FQNEAQ (reference sequence). V lost 5 bases, J lost 8 bases, and 24 bases lay in between. CDR3 length: 16 residues. CDR3 loop: CASSLLGDSRNRGYTF. The CDR3 region has the DNA TGTGCCAGCAGCCTCTTGGGCGACAGCCGGAATCGCGGCTACACCTTC.

The V call is TRBV7-8, the J call TRBJ2-3; 8 nucleotides match TRBD2. V trimming: 6 bases; J trimming: 4 bases; junction bases outside the gene matches: 3. Germline lookup yields CDR1 SGHVS and CDR2 FQNEAQ. The CDR3 spans 13 residues. The DNA for the CDR3 is TGTGCCAGCAGGGCGCGGGGGGCAGATACGCAGTATTTT. Translating gives CASRARGADTQYF.

The chain recombines TRBV11-2 with TRBJ2-5, with a weak D call TRBD1 (6 bases). There are 16 residues in the CDR3. Looked up from germline, CDR1 is SGHAT and CDR2 is FQNNGV. V was shortened by 4 bases and J by 6 bases, with 21 bases between the two germline ends. The CDR3: CASSSEPTGGGKTQYF. DNA of the CDR3: TGTGCCAGCAGCTCCGAACCGACAGGTGGTGGAAAGACCCAGTACTTC.

This clone has just a few counts. The chain couples TRBV6-5 to TRBJ1-2, with unresolved D. V was clipped by 5 bases and J by 3 bases, with 13 bases between them. CDR1 is MNHEY, CDR2 SVGAGI, per germline. The CDR3 sequence is 14 residues long. CDR3: CASSNRGRDYGYTF. The CDR3 region has the DNA TGTGCCAGCAGTAACCGGGGAAGGGACTATGGCTACACCTTC.

The chain uses TRBV2 and TRBJ1-2; 8 bases are a match to TRBD1. CDR1 is SNHLY and CDR2 is FYNNEI in the germline V gene. CDR3 size: 15 residues. Germline trimming cut 7 bases from V and 4 bases from J; bases unmatched to any gene: 11. CDR3 residues: CASKPQGAVVYGYTF. Written as DNA, the CDR3 is TGTGCCAGCAAACCCCAGGGGGCGGTCGTCTATGGCTACACCTTC.

This chain joins TRBV5-6 and TRBJ2-7; D is possibly TRBD1 (6 bases). This CDR3 spans 15 amino acids. The V end lost 3 bases, the J end lost 4 bases, and 17 bases lay between the germline ends. Germline V lookup: CDR1 SGHDT, CDR2 YYEEEE. Here the CDR3 DNA reads TGTGCCAGCAGCTCGACAGGACACCCACAATACGAGCAGTACTTC. It translates to CASSSTGHPQYEQYF.

This clone showed up just a few times. The chain recombines TRBV10-3 with TRBJ2-3, with D perhaps TRBD1 (8 bases). Germline lookup yields CDR1 ENHRY and CDR2 SYGVKD. CDR3 length: 16 residues. V lost 3 bases, J lost 4 bases, and 17 bases lay in between. CDR3 sequence reads: CAISEMDRAGADTQYF. Written as DNA, the CDR3 is TGTGCCATCAGTGAAATGGACAGGGCGGGGGCAGATACGCAGTATTTT.

The rearrangement uses TRBV2 and TRBJ1-1, with a possible D match to TRBD1 (6 bases). Trimming removed 5 bases from V and 3 bases from J, with 10 bases in between. Per the germline V gene, CDR1 is SNHLY and CDR2 is FYNNEI. The CDR3 is made up of 13 amino acids. The CDR3 loop is CASSTGRDTEAFF. Written as DNA, the CDR3 is TGTGCCAGCAGTACAGGGAGAGACACTGAAGCTTTCTTT.

This clone was observed a few times. The chain is built from TRBV10-1 and TRBJ2-1, with 7 bases aligning to TRBD2. Per the germline V gene, CDR1 is WNHNN and CDR2 is SYGVQD (reference sequence). This CDR3 contains 15 residues. V gave up 2 bases and J gave up 2 bases; unmatched junction bases: 3. In nucleotides, the CDR3 is TGCGCCAGCAGTGAGATGGCGGGAGCCTACAATGAGCAGTTCTTC. Its translation: CASSEMAGAYNEQFF.

The chain joins TRBV7-6 to TRBJ2-1; tentative D call: TRBD1 (6 bases). The CDR3 consists of 11 residues. V was clipped by 5 bases and J by 7 bases, with 6 bases between them. Germline V gene data show CDR1 as SGHVS and CDR2 as FNYEAQ. The CDR3 bases are TGTGCCAGCAGCAGGGGGAATGAGCAGTTCTTC. Its translation is CASSRGNEQFF. Using reference TRBV7-6 and TRBJ2-1 for the parts outside the CDR3, the full variable domain is GAGVSQSPRYKVTKRGQDVALRCDPISGHVSLYWYRQALGQGPEFLTYFNYEAQQDKSGLPNDRFSAERPEGSISTLTIQRTEQRDSAMYRCASSRGNEQFFGPGTRLTVL.

This clone occurred a few times. The rearrangement joins TRBV7-2 to TRBJ1-4; 7 positions agree with TRBD1. The CDR3 covers 16 residues. Germline V lookup: CDR1 SGHTA, CDR2 FQGNSA. V dropped 1 base and J dropped 6; count of bases not matched to a gene: 8. As DNA, the CDR3 is TGTGCCAGCAGCTTAGAACAGGGGCCTGGGGATGAAAAACTGTTTTTT. Amino acid sequence: CASSLEQGPGDEKLFF.

In this sample, this clone turned up once. This chain connects TRBV27 to TRBJ2-3, with a possible D match to TRBD2 (6 bases). This CDR3 has 16 amino acids. Germline V gene sequence: CDR1 MNHEY, CDR2 SMNVEV (reference sequence). Trimming pared 5 bases from V and 2 bases from J, leaving 17 bases between. The CDR3 DNA reads as TGTGCCAGCAGTGATGGCGGGATTCCCTCCACAGATACGCAGTATTTT. Translation gives CASSDGGIPSTDTQYF.

This chain uses TRBV4-3 with TRBJ1-4, with 10 bases that match TRBD1. CDR1 is LGHNA and CDR2 is YSLEER in the germline V gene. This CDR3 is 18 amino acids long. V lost 1 base and J lost 3; bases outside the gene matches: 8. The DNA of the CDR3 is TGCGCCAGCAGCCAAGGGTCGGGACAGGGGTTCTCTAATGAAAAACTGTTTTTT. It is translated as CASSQGSGQGFSNEKLFF.

The chain is built from TRBV28 and TRBJ2-4; TRBD1 aligns across 7 bases. Trimming took 6 bases from V and 2 from J; bases not matched to a gene: 4. The V gene's germline CDR1 is MDHEN and CDR2 SYDVKM. CDR3 length equals 14 residues. CDR3 sequence reads: CASRPQGPKNIQYF. DNA of the CDR3: TGTGCCAGCAGGCCACAGGGGCCCAAAAACATTCAGTACTTC.

The genes are TRBV7-9 and TRBJ2-3; 7 bases line up with TRBD2. Germline V gene lookup returns CDR1 SEHNR and CDR2 FQNEAQ (reference sequence). V gave up 6 bases and J gave up 1 base; unmatched junction bases: 16. CDR3 size: 18 residues. The CDR3 DNA reads as TGTGCCAGCAGTCCTTTCGCGGGGGTACGGGATCGCACAGATACGCAGTATTTT. This encodes CASSPFAGVRDRTDTQYF.

This chain uses TRBV5-1 with TRBJ1-5, with TRBD1 as a possible D gene (5 bases). V was trimmed by 2 bases and J by 2 bases, leaving 8 bases between them. Germline V CDR1 and CDR2: SGHRS, YFSETQ. The CDR3 contains 14 residues. CDR3 bases: TGCGCCAGCAGCTTTTTAGGGGGCAATCAGCCCCAGCATTTT. Translated: CASSFLGGNQPQHF.

V usage is TRBV11-3 and J usage is TRBJ1-2, with D hard to call. This CDR3 is 16 amino acids long. Germline V gene sequence: CDR1 SGHNT, CDR2 YENEEA. Trimming took 4 bases from V and 4 from J, leaving 19 bases between them. In DNA form, the CDR3 reads TGTGCCAGCAGCTCAACGACCCCACAGAAGTTCTATGGCTACACCTTC. It specifies CASSSTTPQKFYGYTF.

The chain couples TRBV5-6 to TRBJ1-1; the D gene is possibly TRBD1 (6 bases). CDR1 is SGHDT, CDR2 YYEEEE, per germline. The CDR3 has 16 residues. Deletions cut 4 bases from V and 5 bases from J, with 21 bases between. For the CDR3, the DNA is TGTGCCAGCAGCCTCTTCCGGAGACAGGACCTGACTGAAGCTTTCTTT. Translated: CASSLFRRQDLTEAFF.

This clone has only a few counts. The J gene is TRBJ1-5, the V gene TRBV21-1. TRBV21-1 is a pseudogene. This CDR3 is built from 14 residues. The CDR3 nucleotides are TGTGCCAGCAGCAAAGGGGGAGTCAATCAGCCCCAGCATTTT. It codes for CASSKGGVNQPQHF.

The V gene is TRBV29-1, the J gene TRBJ2-5, with 9 bases aligning to TRBD1. CDR3 size: 13 residues. Germline V CDR1 and CDR2: SQVTM, ANQGSEA. V dropped 2 bases and J dropped 4; count of bases not matched to a gene: 2. As DNA, the CDR3 is TGCAGCGTTGAACGGGACAGGGCAGAGACCCAGTACTTC. Translating it yields CSVERDRAETQYF. Full variable domain (missing parts from reference TRBV29-1 and TRBJ2-5): SAVISQKPSRDICQRGTSLTIQCQVDSQVTMMFWYRQQPGQSLTLIATANQGSEATYESGFVIDKFPISRPNLTFSTLTVSNMSPEDSSIYLCSVERDRAETQYFGPGTRLLVL.

The rearrangement joins TRBV9 to TRBJ1-1, with D tentatively TRBD1 (6 bases). The germline gives CDR1 SGDLS, CDR2 YYNGEE. V lost 3 bases, J lost 2 bases, and 8 bases lay in between. The CDR3 consists of 13 residues. CDR3 amino acids: CASSGGHNTEAFF. For the CDR3, the DNA is TGTGCCAGCAGCGGGGGACACAACACTGAAGCTTTCTTT.